The present T cell receptor (beta chain) was sequenced within a study of T cells in Graves' hyperthyroidism and ophthalmopathy. Findings of the study overall: Ophthalmopathy was distinguished from stable hyperthyroidism by 13 V-J signatures. Ophthalmopathy prediction by the model preceded onset by a median about 6 months.

The CDR3 has 14 amino acids. Germline CDR1 is DFQATT and CDR2 is SNEGSKA (reference sequence). RNA transcripts were the template for amplifying TCR beta CDR3 regions. The TCR CDR3 first-round RT-PCR relied on the HTBI primer set. Via MiXCR, TCRdb re-called the multiplex PCR reads, giving one row per CDR3 protein. The data show hundreds of thousands of distinct CDR3 sequences, with roughly a fifth seen just once and about two fifths held by the top ten. This clonotype showed up just once. The antigen is undetermined. The sequence was obtained from a man between 50 and 59 years old with Graves' ophthalmopathy. Material: blood. This chain uses TRBV20-1 with TRBJ2-7; D could derive from TRBD1 or TRBD2 (5 bases each). The CDR3 loop reads CSVTSGRSLYEQYF. The CDR3 bases are TGCAGCGTTACTTCGGGACGGTCCCTCTACGAGCAGTACTTC.